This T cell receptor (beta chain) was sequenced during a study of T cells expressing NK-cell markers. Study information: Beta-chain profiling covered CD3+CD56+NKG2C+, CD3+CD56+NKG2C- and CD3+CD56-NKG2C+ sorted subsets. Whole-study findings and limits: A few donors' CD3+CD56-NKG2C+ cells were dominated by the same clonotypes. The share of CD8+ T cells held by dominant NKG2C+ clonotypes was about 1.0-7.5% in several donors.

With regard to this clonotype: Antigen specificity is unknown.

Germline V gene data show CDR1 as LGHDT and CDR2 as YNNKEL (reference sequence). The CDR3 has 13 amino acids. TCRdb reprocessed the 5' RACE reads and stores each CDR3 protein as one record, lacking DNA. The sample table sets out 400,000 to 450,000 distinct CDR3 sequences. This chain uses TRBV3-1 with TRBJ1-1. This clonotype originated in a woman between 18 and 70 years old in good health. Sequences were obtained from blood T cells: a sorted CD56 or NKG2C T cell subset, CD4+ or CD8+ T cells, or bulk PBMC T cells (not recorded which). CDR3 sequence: CASSLNSDGEAFF.